This T cell receptor (beta chain) came from a study of siplizumab effects on memory and regulatory T cells. The study, taken as a whole, reports: Naive T cells seemed more diverse than memory cells; they also seemed major alloresponse contributors. A minor fraction of alloreactive clones, and no more, mapped to unstimulated subsets.

Assaying covered roughly 92,000 TCR templates per sample. TCRdb's table, derived via immunoSEQ multiplex PCR, lists solely in-frame clones and lacks some. The table lists under 150,000 clones, 90% to 95% of them singletons, with roughly 1.7% in the top ten. This CDR3 is 14 amino acids long. Germline assignment: CDR1 MNHEY and CDR2 SMNVEV (reference sequence). V was pared by 1 base and J by 3 bases, with 9 bases between. Note on this clone: Its antigen is not known.

The sample was non-Treg CD4+ T cells sorted from blood. The receptor's source is a human donor in good health. The chain links TRBV27 to TRBJ1-1, with a possible D match to TRBD1 (5 bases). CDR3 sequence: CASSLYRSDTEAFF. Written as DNA, the CDR3 is TGTGCCAGCAGTTTATACAGGTCGGACACTGAAGCTTTCTTT.